This T cell receptor beta chain was retrieved from a study of T-cell memory formation after mild COVID-19. Many counts were recorded for this clonotype. TCRdb passed the 5' RACE reads through MiXCR, listing each CDR3 protein once. The sample lists about 270,000 distinct CDR3 sequences, around 15% seen once, with approximately 25% in the top ten. The sequenced sample was PBMCs or a T cell subset sorted from them (not recorded which). This receptor was obtained from a young man who had mild COVID-19 (a few samples of this study predate the infection). Cell type and time point are not known.

As DNA, the CDR3 is TGCGCCAGCAGCCAAACGTCCTACAATGAGCAGTTCTTC. Protein sequence: CASSQTSYNEQFF. The chain couples TRBV4-3 to TRBJ2-1; D unclear. V shed 2 bases and J shed 1 base, with 3 bases lying between them. This CDR3 contains 13 residues. Per germline, CDR1 LGHNA and CDR2 YSLEER.